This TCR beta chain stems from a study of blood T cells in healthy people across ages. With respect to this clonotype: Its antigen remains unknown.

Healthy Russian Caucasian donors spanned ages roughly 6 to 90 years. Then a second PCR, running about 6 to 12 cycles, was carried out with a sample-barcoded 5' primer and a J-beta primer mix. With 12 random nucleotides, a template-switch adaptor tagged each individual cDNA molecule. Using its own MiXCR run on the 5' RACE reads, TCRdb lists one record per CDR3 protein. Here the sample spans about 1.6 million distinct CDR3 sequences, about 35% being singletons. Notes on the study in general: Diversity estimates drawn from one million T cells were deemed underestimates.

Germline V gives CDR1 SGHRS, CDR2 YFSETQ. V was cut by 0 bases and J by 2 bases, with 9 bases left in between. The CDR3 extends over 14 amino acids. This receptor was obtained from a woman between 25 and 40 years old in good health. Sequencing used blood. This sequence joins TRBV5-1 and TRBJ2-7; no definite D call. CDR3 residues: CASSLARKTYEQYF. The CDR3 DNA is TGCGCCAGCAGCTTGGCCCGGAAAACCTACGAGCAGTACTTC.